This record looks at one T cell receptor beta chain sequence and its context. Its specificity is not known. The sample belongs to a study of graft-versus-host responses after intestinal transplantation. Profiled with immunoSEQ multiplex PCR; TCRdb holds only in-frame clones, not every one. The sample holds over 75,000 clones, roughly 91% seen once. The clonotype was recovered from a human donor who received an intestinal transplant. The input for sequencing was unstimulated CD4+ T cells sorted from spleen or lymph node cells, taken before intestinal transplant.

DNA for the CDR3: TGTGCCAGCAGCCGGGAGGGGGCAGTAAATTCACCCCTCCACTTT. This encodes CASSREGAVNSPLHF. The chain is built from TRBV6-5 and TRBJ1-6; 7 bases match TRBD1. Per the germline V gene, CDR1 is MNHEY and CDR2 is SVGAGI. The length of the CDR3 is 15 residues. The V segment lost 6 bases and the J segment 7 bases; nucleotides outside the gene matches: 9.